The 17 T cell receptor beta chains given below trace back to one sample, sequenced in a study of blood T cell repertoires in COVID-19. The data were produced by immunoSEQ multiplex PCR, yet TCRdb's version contains in-frame clones alone and is incomplete. The sample has some 240,000 clones, under 90% seen once. Sequencing used peripheral blood. The receptors were gathered from a man aged 55 to 69 who had recovered from COVID-19.

V gene TRBV6-5 combines with J gene TRBJ1-5; possibly TRBD1 for D (5 bases). In germline, CDR1 is MNHEY, CDR2 SVGAGI. The CDR3 consists of 14 residues. Trimming pared 5 bases from V and 7 bases from J, leaving 15 bases between. For the CDR3, the DNA is TGTGCCAGCAGTAGCGACGGGGGGTACCAGCCCCAGCATTTT. Protein: CASSSDGGYQPQHF.

The chain uses TRBV5-1 and TRBJ2-4, with TRBD2 identical over 13 bases. The V gene's germline CDR1 is SGHRS and CDR2 YFSETQ. There are 19 residues in the CDR3. The V and J ends lost 2 bases and 3 bases, in that order; junction bases with no gene match: 11. This CDR3 reads CASSFSTSGRKGGKNIQYF. The CDR3 nucleotides are TGCGCCAGCAGCTTTTCGACTAGCGGGAGGAAGGGTGGCAAAAACATTCAGTACTTC.

V and J are TRBV7-2 and TRBJ2-7; 9 bases match TRBD2. J was trimmed by 0 bases and V by 4 bases; bases with no gene match: 1. From germline, CDR1 is SGHTA and CDR2 FQGNSA. CDR3 size: 14 residues. CDR3 loop: CASSYSGSSYEQYF. The DNA of the CDR3 is TGTGCCAGCAGCTATAGCGGGAGCTCCTACGAGCAGTACTTC. Combining the CDR3 with reference TRBV7-2 and TRBJ2-7 gives the whole variable domain GAGVSQSPSNKVTEKGKDVELRCDPISGHTALYWYRQSLGQGLEFLIYFQGNSAPDKSGLPSDRFSAERTGGSVSTLTIQRTQQEDSAVYLCASSYSGSSYEQYFGPGTRLTVT.

The chain uses TRBV6-1 and TRBJ2-7, with D possibly matching TRBD2 (6 bases). The V and J ends lost 2 bases and 12 bases respectively, with 11 bases between them. The CDR3 loop spans 11 amino acids. Per the germline V gene, CDR1 is MNHNS and CDR2 is SASEGT. CDR3: CASSEPGTRYF. CDR3 sequence (DNA): TGTGCCAGCAGTGAACCCGGGACTCGGTACTTC.

The rearrangement joins TRBV5-1 to TRBJ2-1; weak D call: TRBD2 (6 bases). Germline V lookup: CDR1 SGHRS, CDR2 YFSETQ. The CDR3 extends over 13 amino acids. Trimming left V 3 bases short and J 6 bases short, with 10 bases between. The CDR3 DNA sequence: TGCGCCAGCAGCTGGGGACTCCTCAATGAGCAGTTCTTC. It yields the protein CASSWGLLNEQFF.

The chain employs TRBV2 and TRBJ1-6, with D unclear. The germline V gene encodes CDR1 SNHLY and CDR2 FYNNEI. Trimming removed 4 bases at V and 10 bases at J, with 17 bases between. The CDR3 consists of 15 residues. In DNA form, the CDR3 reads TGTGCCAGCAGTGCGGGCAGCGCCAGAGGGTCACCCCTCCACTTT. Amino acid sequence: CASSAGSARGSPLHF. The full variable domain, with the rest looked up from reference TRBV2 and TRBJ1-6, is EPEVTQTPSHQVTQMGQEVILRCVPISNHLYFYWYRQILGQKVEFLVSFYNNEISEKSEIFDDQFSVERPDGSNFTLKIRSTKLEDSAMYFCASSAGSARGSPLHFGNGTRLTVT.

Worth noting for this clone: The same CDR3 is also encoded by other DNA sequences in this sample. J is TRBJ1-5 and V is TRBV6-5; 8 nucleotides agree with TRBD1. The CDR3 runs to 15 residues. Germline CDR1 MNHEY, CDR2 SVGAGI. The V and J ends lost 0 bases and 7 bases, in that order; junction bases with no gene match: 5. CDR3 residues: CASSYSRQGNQPQHF. The DNA of the CDR3 is TGTGCCAGCAGTTACTCGCGACAGGGGAACCAGCCCCAGCATTTT.

In its sample, this clone was seen a few times. The rearrangement joins TRBV19 to TRBJ2-6, with 7 nucleotides matching TRBD1. The V segment lost 6 bases and the J segment 2 bases; nucleotides outside the gene matches: 7. The CDR3 is 16 amino acids. The V gene's germline CDR1 is LNHDA and CDR2 SQIVND (reference sequence). CDR3 sequence (DNA): TGTGCCAGTAGCCCTGGGACAGTGGCTGGGGCCAACGTCCTGACTTTC. Residues: CASSPGTVAGANVLTF.

This chain uses TRBV24-1 with TRBJ2-1; 7 bases are shared with TRBD2. Trimming cost V 2 bases and J 5 bases; bases outside gene matches: 11. The CDR3 is made up of 17 amino acids. Germline V gene data show CDR1 as KGHDR and CDR2 as SFDVKD. CDR3 DNA: TGTGCCACCAGTGATTCGGTTCGGAGCGGGGAAAACAATGAGCAGTTCTTC. Amino acid sequence: CATSDSVRSGENNEQFF.

This sequence joins TRBV18 and TRBJ2-3, with D possibly being TRBD1 (6 bases). The CDR3 covers 13 residues. Trimming took off 4 bases at V and 6 bases at J, with 11 bases between the two ends. Germline V CDR1 and CDR2: KGHSH, LQKENI. CDR3 DNA: TGTGCCAGCTCACTCCAGGGGAAGGATACGCAGTATTTT. It specifies CASSLQGKDTQYF.

CDR3 nucleotide sequence: TGTGCCAGCTCACCGTCCGGGACAACCTATGGCTACACCTTC. Residues: CASSPSGTTYGYTF. This rearrangement joins TRBV18 to TRBJ1-2, with D perhaps matching TRBD1 (6 bases). There are 14 residues in the CDR3. Looked up from germline, CDR1 is KGHSH and CDR2 is LQKENI. The germline V and J ends were trimmed by 3 bases and 4 bases, with 12 bases remaining between them.

V and J are TRBV6-1 and TRBJ1-4; tentatively, D is TRBD1 (6 bases). V lost 3 bases to trimming and J lost 2 bases, with 13 bases between them. Germline lookup yields CDR1 MNHNS and CDR2 SASEGT. The CDR3 has 16 residues. The CDR3 coding sequence is TGTGCCAGCAGTGAGGGGGGGGCGCTGACTAATGAAAAACTGTTTTTT. Translating it yields CASSEGGALTNEKLFF.

The chain is built from TRBV13 and TRBJ1-2; D gene unclear. Germline CDR1 reads PRHDT; CDR2 reads FYEKMQ (reference sequence). The CDR3 is 12 amino acids. With 2 bases removed from V and 3 bases from J, the gap between germline ends came to 4 bases. The CDR3 protein is CASSLQYYGYTF. The CDR3 DNA follows: TGTGCCAGCAGCTTACAGTACTATGGCTACACCTTC.

The count of this clone is one. The chain uses TRBV29-1 and TRBJ2-1, with D possibly TRBD2 on 5 matching bases. There are 13 residues in the CDR3. Germline CDR1 and CDR2: SQVTM and ANQGSEA. Trimming left V 4 bases short and J 9 bases short, with 16 bases between. The CDR3 reads CSVARDSAGEQFF. As DNA, the CDR3 is TGCAGCGTTGCTCGGGATTCGGCGGGTGAGCAGTTCTTC.

The CDR3 here is CAISEQGREGYTF. For the CDR3, the DNA is TGTGCCATCAGTGAACAGGGCCGGGAAGGCTACACCTTC. V gene TRBV10-3 combines with J gene TRBJ1-2, with a tentative D call TRBD1 (6 bases). This CDR3 is built from 13 residues. Trimming cost V 3 bases and J 8 bases, with 13 bases left between them. CDR1 is ENHRY, CDR2 SYGVKD, per germline.

The chain has TRBV7-2 and TRBJ1-1; D perhaps matches TRBD1 (5 bases). The V gene lost 4 bases and the J gene lost 0 bases, with 12 bases spanning the gap. The CDR3 runs to 15 residues. The germline gives CDR1 SGHTA, CDR2 FQGNSA. CDR3 residues: CASSSAGGLNTEAFF. The CDR3 bases are TGTGCCAGCAGCTCGGCCGGGGGACTGAACACTGAAGCTTTCTTT.

The V gene is TRBV7-6, the J gene TRBJ2-5; D may be TRBD1 (6 bases). Germline V gene data show CDR1 as SGHVS and CDR2 as FNYEAQ. V lost 2 bases and J lost 5, with 15 bases in between. The CDR3 contains 15 residues. The CDR3 DNA follows: TGTGCCAGCAGCTTAACCGGGACACAAAGGGAGACCCAGTACTTC. Translation: CASSLTGTQRETQYF.